The 17 T cell receptor beta chains below were found in one sample sequenced in a study of beta chain features in type 1 diabetes. The sequenced template was cDNA made from the entire isolated RNA. Clones were read by immunoSEQ multiplex PCR, and TCRdb kept only the in-frame ones, dropping some. The sample holds around 300,000 clones, 8% seen once. The sample consisted of central memory CD4+ T cells from blood. These receptors originate from a woman aged 18-35 years in good health.

The chain recombines TRBV9 with TRBJ2-5; D gene ambiguous. The CDR3 is made up of 14 amino acids. V was cut by 4 bases and J by 3 bases, with 13 bases left in between. The germline gives CDR1 SGDLS, CDR2 YYNGEE. CDR3 sequence: CASSLGTSKETQYF. The CDR3 bases are TGTGCCAGCAGCCTCGGCACCTCCAAAGAGACCCAGTACTTC.

The DNA for the CDR3 is TGTGCCAGCAGCTTACGTGTGGCTAGCGGGAACACAGATACGCAGTATTTT. Translated: CASSLRVASGNTDTQYF. The chain combines TRBV7-2 with TRBJ2-3, with 9 bases fitting TRBD2. J was trimmed by 2 bases and V by 2 bases; bases with no gene match: 8. From germline, CDR1 is SGHTA and CDR2 FQGNSA. The CDR3 length is 17 residues.

V and J are TRBV5-8 and TRBJ2-5; TRBD1 matches 10 bases. CDR3 length: 15 residues. V dropped 5 bases and J dropped 0; count of bases not matched to a gene: 4. Germline V CDR1 and CDR2: SGHTS, YDEGEE. The CDR3 spells CASSPTGGYQETQYF. The CDR3, as DNA: TGTGCCAGCAGTCCGACAGGGGGCTACCAAGAGACCCAGTACTTC.

This clone turned up a few times. The chain combines TRBV7-3 with TRBJ2-5; 10 bases map to TRBD1. The germline CDR1 and CDR2 sequences are SGHTA and FQGTGA. The CDR3 is 15 residues long. With 3 bases clipped from V and 7 bases from J, the junction kept 8 bases outside the gene matches. The CDR3 loop is CASSFYGTGAGTQYF. CDR3 DNA: TGTGCCAGCAGCTTCTACGGGACAGGGGCGGGGACCCAGTACTTC.

This clone came up a few times. The chain is built from TRBV5-6 and TRBJ2-3; TRBD1 aligns across 8 bases. The trim removed 2 bases at V and 8 bases at J, leaving 7 bases unmatched. This CDR3 is built from 14 residues. The V gene's germline CDR1 is SGHDT and CDR2 YYEEEE. CDR3 coding DNA: TGTGCCAGCAGCTTCGCTATGGACAGGGTTACGCAGTATTTT. It yields the protein CASSFAMDRVTQYF.

The J gene is TRBJ1-4, the V gene TRBV14; TRBD1 is a possible D gene (6 bases). V was shortened by 0 bases and J by 10 bases, with 15 bases between the two germline ends. CDR3 size: 15 residues. Germline V gene data show CDR1 as SGHDN and CDR2 as FVKESK. The CDR3 is CASSQEAGARGKLFF. The CDR3 DNA sequence: TGTGCCAGCAGCCAAGAGGCGGGGGCGCGGGGAAAACTGTTTTTT.

This clone was seen a handful of times. This sequence joins TRBV7-9 and TRBJ1-4; TRBD1 matches at 7 bases. CDR1 is SEHNR and CDR2 is FQNEAQ in the germline V gene (reference sequence). The ends lost 3 bases at V and 8 bases at J; junction bases unmatched: 6. This CDR3 contains 14 residues. As DNA, the CDR3 is TGTGCCAGCAGCTTTAGCCAGGGGGGCGAAAAACTGTTTTTT. Residues: CASSFSQGGEKLFF.

DNA for the CDR3: TGTGCCTGGAGTAGGAAGGGCACGAGGGATTCACCCCTCCACTTT. Its translation is CAWSRKGTRDSPLHF. The chain is built from TRBV30 and TRBJ1-6, with unresolved D. The CDR3 is made up of 15 amino acids. V was pared by 2 bases and J by 8 bases, with 16 bases between. The germline V gene encodes CDR1 GTSNPN and CDR2 SVGIG (reference sequence).

This sequence joins TRBV4-1 and TRBJ1-5, with 10 bases aligning to TRBD1. The CDR3 is 15 amino acids. Germline CDR1 and CDR2: MGHRA and YSYEKL. V shed 1 base, J shed 4 bases, and the junction held 1 base outside the gene matches. The CDR3 here is CASSQGGQGNQPQHF. CDR3 bases: TGCGCCAGCAGCCAAGGGGGACAGGGGAATCAGCCCCAGCATTTT.

Ten or more counts support this clone. The chain recombines TRBV7-2 with TRBJ1-2; possibly TRBD1 for D (6 bases). V was pared by 5 bases and J by 4 bases, with 23 bases between. The CDR3 covers 17 residues. In germline, CDR1 is SGHTA, CDR2 FQGNSA. The CDR3 DNA reads TGTGCCAGCAGCGTACAGGGCTGGGCCCAAACTCTCTATGGCTACACCTTC. Its translation is CASSVQGWAQTLYGYTF.

The table lists this clone with many counts. This chain connects TRBV5-1 to TRBJ1-1; no reliable D call. Trimming left V 7 bases short and J 5 bases short, with 24 bases between. CDR3 length: 16 residues. Germline loops: CDR1 SGHRS, CDR2 YFSETQ. The DNA of the CDR3 is TGCGCCAGCGCCCAGCAAGGGAGGCGAGGGAAGACTGAAGCTTTCTTT. Its translation is CASAQQGRRGKTEAFF. Based on the CDR3 plus reference TRBV5-1 and TRBJ1-1, the full variable domain is KAGVTQTPRYLIKTRGQQVTLSCSPISGHRSVSWYQQTPGQGLQFLFEYFSETQRNKGNFPGRFSGRQFSNSRSEMNVSTLELGDSALYLCASAQQGRRGKTEAFFGQGTRLTVV.

CDR3 sequence reads: CASSVKAGPNEQYF. The CDR3 nucleotides read TGTGCCAGTAGTGTCAAGGCAGGGCCAAACGAGCAGTACTTC. The chain has TRBV19 and TRBJ2-7; tentative D call: TRBD1 (5 bases). Per the germline V gene, CDR1 is LNHDA and CDR2 is SQIVND (reference sequence). Trimming shortened V by 5 bases and J by 5 bases, and 16 bases separated the two germline ends. This CDR3 is 14 amino acids long.

V usage is TRBV7-9 and J usage is TRBJ2-2; D gene uncertain. Germline V gene lookup returns CDR1 SEHNR and CDR2 FQNEAQ (reference sequence). CDR3 length: 16 amino acids. Deletions cut 1 base from V and 0 bases from J, with 9 bases between. The CDR3 coding sequence is TGTGCCAGCAGCTTAGGCGTGACATCGAACACCGGGGAGCTGTTTTTT. Its translation: CASSLGVTSNTGELFF. Full variable domain (remainder filled in from reference TRBV7-9 and TRBJ2-2): DTGVSQNPRHKITKRGQNVTFRCDPISEHNRLYWYRQTLGQGPEFLTYFQNEAQLEKSRLLSDRFSAERPKGSFSTLEIQRTEQGDSAMYLCASSLGVTSNTGELFFGEGSRLTVL.

This clone was detected a few times. The gene calls are TRBV11-1 and TRBJ2-1, with TRBD2 matching over 11 bases. The CDR3 sequence is 17 residues long. Germline loops: CDR1 SGHAT, CDR2 FQDESV (reference sequence). Trimming at V came to 5 bases and at J to 3 bases, leaving 9 bases not matched to a gene. The CDR3 bases are TGTGCCAGCAGCCTGATGATAGCGGGGGGGTTCTACAATGAGCAGTTCTTC. It translates to CASSLMIAGGFYNEQFF.

As regards this clone: A much larger clone differs by one base, so this may be a read error. The J gene is TRBJ2-6, the V gene TRBV2; tentatively, D is TRBD2 (5 bases). The germline V and J ends were trimmed by 8 bases and 0 bases, with 5 bases remaining between them. Germline V CDR1 and CDR2: SNHLY, FYNNEI. CDR3 length equals 13 residues. The CDR3 region has the DNA TGTGCCAGCGGGAGCTCTGGGGCCAACGTCCTGACTTTC. Translation: CASGSSGANVLTF.

This clone has only a few counts. Different DNA sequences within this sample yield the same CDR3. The chain carries TRBV2 and TRBJ2-3; D perhaps matches TRBD2 (5 bases). The V and J ends lost 6 bases and 1 base respectively, with 8 bases between them. Germline assignment: CDR1 SNHLY and CDR2 FYNNEI. The CDR3 consists of 13 residues. The CDR3 coding sequence is TGTGCCAGCAGGGGGAGAGGCACAGATACGCAGTATTTT. It yields the protein CASRGRGTDTQYF.

The chain recombines TRBV28 with TRBJ1-1; 10 bases fit TRBD1. V dropped 6 bases and J dropped 4; count of bases not matched to a gene: 11. CDR3 length: 16 amino acids. Germline V CDR1 and CDR2: MDHEN, SYDVKM. CDR3 sequence (DNA): TGTGCCAGCAGACCTGGGACAGGGGTGAGGAGCACTGAAGCTTTCTTT. Translation gives CASRPGTGVRSTEAFF.